The 28 T cell receptor beta chains below were found in one sample sequenced in a study of T cells in Graves' hyperthyroidism and ophthalmopathy. There were TCR beta CDR3 regions amplified from RNA transcripts. A set of HTBI primers served as the primers for a first-round RT-PCR of the TCR CDR3. TCRdb called the multiplex PCR reads again in MiXCR, with one record for every CDR3 protein. Of a few hundred thousand distinct CDR3 sequences in the sample, roughly 13% were seen once. Sequenced sample: blood. The receptors were gathered from a woman under 30 with Graves' hyperthyroidism.

There are many counts of this clonotype. The chain couples TRBV10-3 to TRBJ2-7; weak D call: TRBD1 (6 bases). The V end was cut by 5 bases, the J end by 0 bases, with 8 bases between. This CDR3 has 13 residues. Per germline, CDR1 ENHRY and CDR2 SYGVKD. CDR3 amino acids: CAISQGGSYEQYF. As DNA, the CDR3 is TGTGCCATCAGTCAAGGGGGCTCCTACGAGCAGTACTTC.

CDR3 nucleotides: TGTGCCAGTAGTAGGGAACTGAACACTGAAGCTTTCTTT. Protein: CASSRELNTEAFF. The chain couples TRBV19 to TRBJ1-1; D is ambiguous. CDR3 length: 13 residues. Deletions cut 4 bases from V and 0 bases from J, with 6 bases between. Per germline, CDR1 LNHDA and CDR2 SQIVND (reference sequence).

This sequence joins TRBV18 and TRBJ2-3; D perhaps matches TRBD1 (6 bases). Between the trimmed V and J ends, which lost 4 bases and 2 bases, there was a span of 7 bases. This CDR3 has 13 amino acids. In germline, CDR1 is KGHSH, CDR2 LQKENI. CDR3 sequence: CASSRQDTDTQYF. The DNA for the CDR3 is TGTGCCAGCTCACGACAGGACACAGATACGCAGTATTTT. Supplemented by reference TRBV18 and TRBJ2-3, the full variable domain reads NAGVMQNPRHLVRRRGQEARLRCSPMKGHSHVYWYRQLPEEGLKFMVYLQKENIIDESGMPKERFSAEFPKEGPSILRIQQVVRGDSAAYFCASSRQDTDTQYFGPGTRLTVL.

This clonotype was recorded many times. The CDR3 reads CSTGGRGPYEQYF. The CDR3 DNA follows: TGCAGCACCGGGGGGCGGGGGCCCTACGAGCAGTACTTC. The chain joins TRBV20-1 to TRBJ2-7; D might be TRBD2 (7 bases). This CDR3 is built from 13 residues. Germline CDR1 is DFQATT and CDR2 is SNEGSKA (reference sequence).

In its sample, this clonotype was seen many times. V is TRBV12-3 or TRBV12-4 and J is TRBJ2-5; 12 nucleotides agree with TRBD2. CDR3 length equals 16 residues. J lost 5 bases, V lost 7 bases, and 11 bases had no gene match. CDR3 residues: CASMRVASGGVETQYF. The CDR3 region has the DNA TGTGCCAGCATGCGGGTGGCTAGCGGGGGGGTGGAGACCCAGTACTTC.

The chain joins TRBV3-1 to TRBJ2-5; D is unresolved. Trimming cost V 1 base and J 4 bases, with 10 bases left between them. CDR1 is LGHDT and CDR2 is YNNKEL in the germline V gene (reference sequence). This CDR3 spans 14 amino acids. The CDR3 spells CASSQGPRAETQYF. The CDR3 DNA follows: TGTGCCAGCAGCCAAGGACCAAGAGCAGAGACCCAGTACTTC.

The chain recombines TRBV19 with TRBJ2-1; D might be TRBD1 (6 bases). V was shortened by 4 bases and J by 8 bases, with 9 bases between the two germline ends. The CDR3 totals 12 residues. Germline V lookup: CDR1 LNHDA, CDR2 SQIVND (reference sequence). CDR3 residues: CASSTQGDEQFF. In DNA form, the CDR3 reads TGTGCCAGTAGTACACAGGGAGATGAGCAGTTCTTC.

This clonotype was recorded at least ten times. The chain is built from TRBV4-2 and TRBJ2-2, with D hard to call. The V end lost 1 base, the J end lost 8 bases, and 8 bases lay between the germline ends. Germline V gives CDR1 LGHNA, CDR2 YNFKEQ. CDR3 length: 13 residues. CDR3 amino acids: CASSQGAFGELFF. The CDR3 bases are TGTGCCAGCAGCCAAGGAGCTTTTGGGGAGCTGTTTTTT.

Ten or more counts support this clonotype. J is TRBJ2-3 and V is TRBV20-1; TRBD2 agrees at 9 bases. The J segment lost 1 base and the V segment lost 0 bases, leaving 14 bases of the junction unmatched. The germline V gene has CDR1 DFQATT and CDR2 SNEGSKA (reference sequence). The CDR3 length is 19 residues. CDR3 region: CSARDSGEASGMGTDTQYF. The CDR3 bases are TGCAGTGCTAGAGATTCTGGGGAGGCTAGCGGGATGGGCACAGATACGCAGTATTTT.

V gene TRBV3-1 combines with J gene TRBJ2-5; D may be TRBD2 (5 bases). This CDR3 is 13 amino acids long. V was clipped by 4 bases and J by 4 bases, with 10 bases between them. The V gene's germline CDR1 is LGHDT and CDR2 YNNKEL (reference sequence). The CDR3 coding sequence is TGTGCCAGCAGCCGAGGGTATGGAGAGACCCAGTACTTC. Translating gives CASSRGYGETQYF.

V and J are TRBV6-5 and TRBJ2-2; 7 bases agree with TRBD2. Germline CDR1 MNHEY, CDR2 SVGAGI. The trim removed 5 bases at V and 5 bases at J, leaving 11 bases unmatched. The CDR3 has 16 amino acids. The CDR3 DNA follows: TGTGCCAGCAGTAACCCCGGGACTATTGCAACCGGGGAGCTGTTTTTT. This encodes CASSNPGTIATGELFF.

The table lists this clonotype with many counts. The V call is TRBV7-2, the J call TRBJ2-3, with TRBD2 matching over 14 bases. Germline V gene lookup returns CDR1 SGHTA and CDR2 FQGNSA. V was clipped by 5 bases and J by 3 bases; unmatched bases: 7. CDR3 length: 17 amino acids. The CDR3 DNA is TGTGCCAGCAGCCTTCGACTAGCGGGAGGGTTAACAGATACGCAGTATTTT. It is translated as CASSLRLAGGLTDTQYF. Using reference TRBV7-2 and TRBJ2-3 for the parts outside the CDR3, the full variable domain is GAGVSQSPSNKVTEKGKDVELRCDPISGHTALYWYRQSLGQGLEFLIYFQGNSAPDKSGLPSDRFSAERTGGSVSTLTIQRTQQEDSAVYLCASSLRLAGGLTDTQYFGPGTRLTVL.

The rearrangement joins TRBV28 to TRBJ2-5, with 7 bases that match TRBD1. This CDR3 contains 15 residues. Germline lookup yields CDR1 MDHEN and CDR2 SYDVKM. The J segment lost 2 bases and the V segment lost 5 bases, leaving 8 bases of the junction unmatched. The DNA of the CDR3 is TGTGCCAGCAGTCCGTGGACAGGAAGGCAAGAGACCCAGTACTTC. Translated, it gives CASSPWTGRQETQYF.

The chain recombines TRBV25-1 with TRBJ2-7; D may be TRBD1 or TRBD2 (5 bases each). CDR3 length: 11 residues. Trimming removed 6 bases at V and 6 bases at J, with 9 bases between. Germline lookup yields CDR1 MGHDK and CDR2 SYGVNS. CDR3 sequence: CASSWGIEQYF. CDR3 sequence (DNA): TGTGCCAGCAGCTGGGGGATCGAGCAGTACTTC.

There are a few counts of this clonotype. The chain carries TRBV29-1 and TRBJ1-5; no clear D gene. Germline-derived CDR1 and CDR2 are SQVTM and ANQGSEA. The V end lost 4 bases, the J end lost 2 bases, and 6 bases lay between the germline ends. The CDR3 is 12 amino acids. The DNA of the CDR3 is TGCAGCGTTGTTCAGGGCAATCAGCCCCAGCATTTT. As protein: CSVVQGNQPQHF.

In its sample, this clonotype was seen many times. The chain carries TRBV29-1 and TRBJ2-7; D ambiguous. V was pared by 4 bases and J by 0 bases, with 16 bases between. The germline V gene has CDR1 SQVTM and CDR2 ANQGSEA. This CDR3 region has 15 residues. The CDR3 here is CSVVGGFRSSYEQYF. The CDR3 nucleotides are TGCAGCGTTGTGGGCGGTTTCCGCAGCTCCTACGAGCAGTACTTC.

This clonotype was observed a few times. The rearrangement uses TRBV28 and TRBJ1-3; D is undetermined. Germline CDR1 reads MDHEN; CDR2 reads SYDVKM. The V gene lost 4 bases and the J gene lost 10 bases, with 8 bases spanning the gap. The CDR3 consists of 11 residues. The CDR3 DNA reads TGTGCCAGCAGTTCTTCATTTACCATATATTTT. It encodes CASSSSFTIYF.

This clonotype was seen many times. The rearrangement uses TRBV2 and TRBJ1-2, with 7 nucleotides matching TRBD1. The J segment lost 10 bases and the V segment lost 7 bases, leaving 6 bases of the junction unmatched. Germline values: CDR1 SNHLY, CDR2 FYNNEI. The CDR3 consists of 11 residues. In DNA form, the CDR3 reads TGTGCCAGCACCCGGGACAGACCCTACACCTTC. This codes for CASTRDRPYTF.

This clonotype was seen a handful of times. This chain connects TRBV6-1 to TRBJ2-5; TRBD2 agrees at 11 bases. The CDR3 consists of 17 residues. Trimming took 5 bases from V and 0 from J; bases not matched to a gene: 8. Germline V gene data show CDR1 as MNHNS and CDR2 as SASEGT. The CDR3 loop is CASSRGGLAVNQETQYF. CDR3 sequence (DNA): TGTGCCAGCAGTAGGGGGGGACTAGCGGTGAACCAAGAGACCCAGTACTTC.

This clonotype has at least ten counts. The V and J genes are TRBV6-2 or TRBV6-3 and TRBJ2-1, with TRBD1 matching over 8 bases. Germline assignment: CDR1 MNHEY and CDR2 SVGEGT. J gave up 9 bases and V 4 bases, and 11 bases lay outside the gene matches. This CDR3 comprises 15 residues. CDR3 sequence (DNA): TGTGCCAGCAGTTGGATGCAGGGGGCACAGGGTGAGCAGTTCTTC. Translating gives CASSWMQGAQGEQFF.

This clonotype was found many times. The J gene is TRBJ1-5, the V gene TRBV7-9; tentative D call: TRBD1 (5 bases). The CDR3 totals 13 residues. Germline CDR1 is SEHNR and CDR2 is FQNEAQ (reference sequence). With 6 bases removed from V and 2 bases from J, the gap between germline ends came to 8 bases. The CDR3 loop is CASSAGGNQPQHF. The DNA of the CDR3 is TGTGCCAGCAGTGCGGGGGGCAATCAGCCCCAGCATTTT.

This clonotype has a count of ten or more. This CDR3 is CASSFPRMNTEAFF. The CDR3 coding sequence is TGTGCCAGCAGTTTTCCTAGGATGAACACTGAAGCTTTCTTT. The chain joins TRBV12-3 or TRBV12-4 to TRBJ1-1; D ambiguous. The CDR3 is 14 residues long. V was cut by 3 bases and J by 0 bases, with 8 bases left in between.

V usage is TRBV6-1 and J usage is TRBJ1-5; a possible D gene is TRBD1 (6 bases). The CDR3 extends over 15 amino acids. Deletions cut 6 bases from V and 2 bases from J, with 14 bases between. CDR1 is MNHNS and CDR2 is SASEGT in the germline V gene. The CDR3 nucleotides are TGTGCCAGCAGATCTAGGGGGAATCGCAATCAGCCCCAGCATTTT. It specifies CASRSRGNRNQPQHF.

J is TRBJ1-3 and V is TRBV7-9; 10 bases match TRBD1. From germline, CDR1 is SEHNR and CDR2 FQNEAQ (reference sequence). Trimming at V came to 5 bases and at J to 8 bases, leaving 9 bases not matched to a gene. The CDR3 runs to 15 residues. DNA of the CDR3: TGTGCCAGCAGCCCCGAGACAGGGGGCCCCTACACCATATATTTT. Translated, it gives CASSPETGGPYTIYF.

There are many counts of this clonotype. This chain connects TRBV28 to TRBJ2-1; 7 bases are shared with TRBD1. The junction had 8 bases not matched to a gene; V was cut back by 6 bases and J by 0 bases. The CDR3 covers 16 residues. Germline CDR1 and CDR2: MDHEN and SYDVKM. CDR3 in DNA: TGTGCCAGCAGGCCAAAACAGGGGCCCTCCTACAATGAGCAGTTCTTC. Translating gives CASRPKQGPSYNEQFF. Combining the CDR3 with reference TRBV28 and TRBJ2-1 gives the whole variable domain DVKVTQSSRYLVKRTGEKVFLECVQDMDHENMFWYRQDPGLGLRLIYFSYDVKMKEKGDIPEGYSVSREKKERFSLILESASTNQTSMYLCASRPKQGPSYNEQFFGPGTRLTVL.

In this sample, this clonotype turned up many times. The chain uses TRBV5-6 and TRBJ2-3; 14 positions match TRBD2. With V trimmed by 0 bases and J by 5 bases, 8 bases remained unmatched. CDR1 and CDR2 (germline): SGHDT, YYEEEE. This CDR3 has 18 residues. In nucleotides, the CDR3 is TGTGCCAGCAGCTTGGGTGGACTAGCGGGAGGTAGTGAAGATACGCAGTATTTT. Translated: CASSLGGLAGGSEDTQYF.

This clonotype was seen at least ten times. This CDR3 reads CAWSVAGSGYTF. CDR3 nucleotide sequence: TGTGCCTGGAGTGTCGCGGGGAGTGGCTACACCTTC. The rearrangement joins TRBV30 to TRBJ1-2; D uncertain. The CDR3 consists of 12 residues. Germline CDR1 reads GTSNPN; CDR2 reads SVGIG (reference sequence). V lost 0 bases to trimming and J lost 7 bases, with 9 bases between them.

The chain has TRBV13 and TRBJ1-1, with D possibly TRBD1 on 6 matching bases. V lost 8 bases and J 1 base, leaving 11 bases between the germline ends. The CDR3 spans 13 residues. CDR1 and CDR2 (germline): PRHDT, FYEKMQ (reference sequence). CDR3 bases: TGTGCCAGCGATAGGACAGCGAACACTGAAGCTTTCTTT. Its translation: CASDRTANTEAFF. The full variable domain, with the rest looked up from reference TRBV13 and TRBJ1-1, is AAGVIQSPRHLIKEKRETATLKCYPIPRHDTVYWYQQGPGQDPQFLISFYEKMQSDKGSIPDRFSAQQFSDYHSELNMSSLELGDSALYFCASDRTANTEAFFGQGTRLTVV.